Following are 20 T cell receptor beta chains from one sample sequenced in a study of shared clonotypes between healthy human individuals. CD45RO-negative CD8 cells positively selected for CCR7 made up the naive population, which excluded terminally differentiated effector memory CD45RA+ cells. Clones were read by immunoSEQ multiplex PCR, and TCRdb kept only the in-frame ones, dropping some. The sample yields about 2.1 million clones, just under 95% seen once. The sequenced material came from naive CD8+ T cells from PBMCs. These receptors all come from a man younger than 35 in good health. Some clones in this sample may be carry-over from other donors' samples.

The CDR3 nucleotides read TGTGCCATTACTAGCGGGAGCACAGATACGCAGTATTTT. Protein product: CAITSGSTDTQYF. The V call is TRBV15, the J call TRBJ2-3, with TRBD2 identical over 9 bases. The ends lost 10 bases at V and 0 bases at J; junction bases unmatched: 2. Germline V lookup: CDR1 LNHNV, CDR2 YYDKDF (reference sequence). This CDR3 comprises 13 residues.

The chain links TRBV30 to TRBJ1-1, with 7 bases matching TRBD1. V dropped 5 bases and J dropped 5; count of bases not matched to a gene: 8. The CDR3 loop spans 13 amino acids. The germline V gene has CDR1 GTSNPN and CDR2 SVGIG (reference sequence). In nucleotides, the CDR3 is TGTGCCTGGCATACAGGGGAAGGGACTGAAGCTTTCTTT. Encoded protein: CAWHTGEGTEAFF.

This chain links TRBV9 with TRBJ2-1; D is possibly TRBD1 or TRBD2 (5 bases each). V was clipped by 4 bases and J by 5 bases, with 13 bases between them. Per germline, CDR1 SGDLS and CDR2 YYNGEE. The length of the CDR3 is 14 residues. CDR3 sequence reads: CASSPRDRNNEQFF. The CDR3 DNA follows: TGTGCCAGCAGCCCCCGGGACCGTAACAATGAGCAGTTCTTC.

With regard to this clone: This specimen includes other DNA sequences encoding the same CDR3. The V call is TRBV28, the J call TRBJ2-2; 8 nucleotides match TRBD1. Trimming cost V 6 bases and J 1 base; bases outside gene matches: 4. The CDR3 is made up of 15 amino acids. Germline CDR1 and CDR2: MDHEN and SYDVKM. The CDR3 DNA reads TGTGCCAGCAGCCTCGGGACAGGGAACACCGGGGAGCTGTTTTTT. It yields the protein CASSLGTGNTGELFF.

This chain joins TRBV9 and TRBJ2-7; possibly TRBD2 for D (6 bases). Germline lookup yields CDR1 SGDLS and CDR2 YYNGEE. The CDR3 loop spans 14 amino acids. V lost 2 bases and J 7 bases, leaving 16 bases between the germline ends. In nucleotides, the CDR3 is TGTGCCAGCAGCGTTGGGGGGTACCAAGGGGAGCAGTACTTC. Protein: CASSVGGYQGEQYF.

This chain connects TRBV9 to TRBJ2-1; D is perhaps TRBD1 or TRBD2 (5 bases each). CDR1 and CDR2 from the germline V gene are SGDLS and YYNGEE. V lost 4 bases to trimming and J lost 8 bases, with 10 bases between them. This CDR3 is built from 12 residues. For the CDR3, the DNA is TGTGCCAGCAGCACCCGGGGCTATGAGCAGTTCTTC. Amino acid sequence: CASSTRGYEQFF.

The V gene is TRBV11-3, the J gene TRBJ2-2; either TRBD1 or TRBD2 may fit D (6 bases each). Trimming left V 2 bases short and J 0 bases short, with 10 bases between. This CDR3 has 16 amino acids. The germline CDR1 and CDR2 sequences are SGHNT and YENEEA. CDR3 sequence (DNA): TGTGCCAGCAGCTTATACCGGGGGCCGAACACCGGGGAGCTGTTTTTT. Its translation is CASSLYRGPNTGELFF.

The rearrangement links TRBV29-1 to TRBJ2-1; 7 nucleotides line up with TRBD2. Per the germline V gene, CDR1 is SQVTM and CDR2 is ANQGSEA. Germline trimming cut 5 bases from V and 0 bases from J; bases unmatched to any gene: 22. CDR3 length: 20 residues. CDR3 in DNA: TGCAGCGTTCACCCCTGGGGGGGGTCATTTCTTGCGAGCTCCTACAATGAGCAGTTCTTC. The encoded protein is CSVHPWGGSFLASSYNEQFF.

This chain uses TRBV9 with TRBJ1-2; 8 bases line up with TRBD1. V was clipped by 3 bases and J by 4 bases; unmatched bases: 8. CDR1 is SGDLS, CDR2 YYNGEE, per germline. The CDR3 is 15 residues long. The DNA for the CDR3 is TGTGCCAGCAGCGCGACAGGGGCGCAACTCTATGGCTACACCTTC. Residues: CASSATGAQLYGYTF.

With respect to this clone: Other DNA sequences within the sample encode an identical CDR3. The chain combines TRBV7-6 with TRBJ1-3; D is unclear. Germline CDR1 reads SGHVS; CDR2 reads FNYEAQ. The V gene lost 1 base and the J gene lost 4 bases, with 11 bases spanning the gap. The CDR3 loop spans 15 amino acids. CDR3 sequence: CASSLGWGTGNTIYF. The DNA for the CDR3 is TGTGCCAGCAGCTTAGGATGGGGTACCGGAAACACCATATATTTT.

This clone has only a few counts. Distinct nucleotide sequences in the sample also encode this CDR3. The DNA of the CDR3 is TGTGCCAGCAGTGCCGGGGGACCCTACGAGCAGTACTTC. This translates into CASSAGGPYEQYF. V gene TRBV6-5 combines with J gene TRBJ2-7; perhaps TRBD2 as D (6 bases). Germline values: CDR1 MNHEY, CDR2 SVGAGI. The CDR3 spans 13 residues. The V end was cut by 5 bases, the J end by 2 bases, with 10 bases between.

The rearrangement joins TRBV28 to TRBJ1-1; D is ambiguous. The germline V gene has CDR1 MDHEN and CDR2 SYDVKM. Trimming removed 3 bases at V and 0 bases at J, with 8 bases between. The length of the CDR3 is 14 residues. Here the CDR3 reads CASSFPGMNTEAFF. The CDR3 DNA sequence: TGTGCCAGCAGTTTTCCGGGGATGAACACTGAAGCTTTCTTT. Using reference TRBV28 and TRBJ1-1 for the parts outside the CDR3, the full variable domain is DVKVTQSSRYLVKRTGEKVFLECVQDMDHENMFWYRQDPGLGLRLIYFSYDVKMKEKGDIPEGYSVSREKKERFSLILESASTNQTSMYLCASSFPGMNTEAFFGQGTRLTVV.

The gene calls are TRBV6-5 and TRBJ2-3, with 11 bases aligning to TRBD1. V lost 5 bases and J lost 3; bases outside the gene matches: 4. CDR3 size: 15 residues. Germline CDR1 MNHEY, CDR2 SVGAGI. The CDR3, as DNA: TGTGCCAGCAGTAGGACAGGGGGCGCGACAGATACGCAGTATTTT. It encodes CASSRTGGATDTQYF.

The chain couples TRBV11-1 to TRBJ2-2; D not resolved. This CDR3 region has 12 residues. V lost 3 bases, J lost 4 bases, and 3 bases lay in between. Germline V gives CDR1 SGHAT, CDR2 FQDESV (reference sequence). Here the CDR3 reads CASSFSTGELFF. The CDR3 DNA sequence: TGTGCCAGCAGCTTCTCCACCGGGGAGCTGTTTTTT.

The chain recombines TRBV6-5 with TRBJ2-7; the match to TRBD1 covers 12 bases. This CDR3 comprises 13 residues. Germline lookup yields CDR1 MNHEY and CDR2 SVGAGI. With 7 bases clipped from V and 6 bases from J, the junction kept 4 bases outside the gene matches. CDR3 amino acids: CASMGDRGREQYF. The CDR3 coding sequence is TGTGCCAGCATGGGGGACAGGGGGCGCGAGCAGTACTTC.

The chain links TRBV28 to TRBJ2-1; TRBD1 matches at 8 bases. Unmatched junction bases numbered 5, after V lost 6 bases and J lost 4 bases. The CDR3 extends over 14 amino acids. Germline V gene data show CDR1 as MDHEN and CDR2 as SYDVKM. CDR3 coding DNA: TGTGCCAGCAGACGGACAGGGAGATACAATGAGCAGTTCTTC. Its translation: CASRRTGRYNEQFF.

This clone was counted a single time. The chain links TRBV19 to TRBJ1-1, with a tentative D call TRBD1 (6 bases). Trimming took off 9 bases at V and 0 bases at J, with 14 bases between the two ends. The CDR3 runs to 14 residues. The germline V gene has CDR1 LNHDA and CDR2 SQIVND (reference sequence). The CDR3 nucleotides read TGTGCCAGCAACATACGGGGGCTGAACACTGAAGCTTTCTTT. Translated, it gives CASNIRGLNTEAFF.

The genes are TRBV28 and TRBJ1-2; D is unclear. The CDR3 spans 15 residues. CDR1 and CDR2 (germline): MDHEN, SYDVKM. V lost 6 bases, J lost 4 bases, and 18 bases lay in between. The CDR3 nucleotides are TGTGCCAGCAGACCCCCCTTTGCGCGGGGCTATGGCTACACCTTC. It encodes CASRPPFARGYGYTF.

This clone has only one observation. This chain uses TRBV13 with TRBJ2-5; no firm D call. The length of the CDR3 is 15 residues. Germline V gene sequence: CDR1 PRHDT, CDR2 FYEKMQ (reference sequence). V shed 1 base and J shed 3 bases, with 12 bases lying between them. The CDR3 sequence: CASSLVREQEETQYF. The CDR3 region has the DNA TGTGCCAGCAGCTTAGTTAGGGAACAAGAAGAGACCCAGTACTTC.

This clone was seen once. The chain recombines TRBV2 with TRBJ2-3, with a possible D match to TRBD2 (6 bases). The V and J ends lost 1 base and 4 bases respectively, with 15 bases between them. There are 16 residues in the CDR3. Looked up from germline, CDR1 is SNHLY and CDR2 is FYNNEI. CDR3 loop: CASSEVGGVSSDTQYF. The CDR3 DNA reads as TGTGCCAGCAGTGAAGTGGGGGGAGTCAGTTCAGATACGCAGTATTTT.